This T cell receptor beta chain was retrieved from a study of blood T cells in healthy people across ages. Broader study findings: Both higher diversity and more naive CD4+ cells marked long-lived donors when set against aged donors. TCR beta diversity correlated strongly with naive T cell percentage.

Each sample yielded at least 5 micrograms of PBMC total RNA. This clonotype has a count of ten or more. Its antigen is not identified. The second PCR ran roughly 6 to 11 cycles with a sample-barcoded 5' primer and J-beta primers. Individual samples furnished no less than 2.5 million CDR3-containing paired-end reads apiece. MiXCR, run by TCRdb on the 5' RACE reads, gives a single entry per CDR3 protein. Of some 1.1 million distinct CDR3 sequences in the sample, roughly two fifths were seen once. Germline V lookup: CDR1 MNHNY, CDR2 SVGAGI (reference sequence). V was cut by 9 bases and J by 3 bases, with 17 bases left in between. The CDR3 covers 14 residues.

Sequencing was performed on blood. This clonotype was sampled from a man aged 18 to 30 in good health. V gene TRBV6-6 combines with J gene TRBJ1-2, with D maybe TRBD1 (6 bases). The DNA for the CDR3 is TGTGCCAGTTCTATCACAAGACAGGACTATGGCTACACCTTC. The encoded protein is CASSITRQDYGYTF.